Here is one T cell receptor beta chain with its context. Both 60 Vbeta primers and 13 Jbeta primers went into the PCR. Libraries were prepared by immunoSEQ multiplex PCR; TCRdb keeps only in-frame clonotypes and omits some of them. The top ten clones hold 1.9% of a sample with more than 150,000 clones, roughly 78% of them seen once. The data belong to a study of cytomegalovirus exposure and HLA in healthy donors. CDR1 and CDR2 (germline): SEHNR, FQNEAQ (reference sequence). V dropped 5 bases and J dropped 3; count of bases not matched to a gene: 4. This CDR3 spans 15 amino acids. The TCR comes from a woman aged 25 to 45 in good health and CMV-seronegative. Sequencing was done on a sample of PBMCs. J is TRBJ2-3 and V is TRBV7-9; 11 bases line up with TRBD2. CDR3 amino acids: CASSPGTSGTDTQYF. The CDR3 DNA reads TGTGCCAGCAGCCCCGGGACTAGCGGAACAGATACGCAGTATTTT.